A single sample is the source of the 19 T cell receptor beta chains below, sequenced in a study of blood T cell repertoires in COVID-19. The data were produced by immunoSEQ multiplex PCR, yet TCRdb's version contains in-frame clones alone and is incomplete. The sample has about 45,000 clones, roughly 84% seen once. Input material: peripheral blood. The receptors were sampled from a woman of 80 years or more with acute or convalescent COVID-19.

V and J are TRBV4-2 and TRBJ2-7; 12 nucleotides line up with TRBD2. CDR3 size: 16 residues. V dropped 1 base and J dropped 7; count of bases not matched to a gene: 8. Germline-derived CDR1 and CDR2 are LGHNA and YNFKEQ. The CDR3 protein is CASSQAGLAGGEEQYF. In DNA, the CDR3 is TGTGCCAGCAGCCAAGCGGGGCTAGCGGGAGGGGAAGAGCAGTACTTC.

The CDR3 spells CAISESRGLAGVFSEQYF. DNA for the CDR3: TGTGCCATCAGTGAGTCGCGGGGCCTAGCGGGAGTCTTTTCCGAGCAGTACTTC. The gene calls are TRBV10-3 and TRBJ2-7; TRBD2 agrees at 10 bases. The CDR3 extends over 18 amino acids. V was clipped by 0 bases and J by 6 bases; unmatched bases: 14. Germline CDR1 ENHRY, CDR2 SYGVKD.

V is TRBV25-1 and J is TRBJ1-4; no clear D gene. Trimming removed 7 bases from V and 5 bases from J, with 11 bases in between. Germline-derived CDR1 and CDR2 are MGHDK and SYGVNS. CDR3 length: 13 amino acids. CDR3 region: CASNGLPNEKLFF. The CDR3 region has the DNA TGTGCCAGCAACGGACTACCCAATGAAAAACTGTTTTTT.

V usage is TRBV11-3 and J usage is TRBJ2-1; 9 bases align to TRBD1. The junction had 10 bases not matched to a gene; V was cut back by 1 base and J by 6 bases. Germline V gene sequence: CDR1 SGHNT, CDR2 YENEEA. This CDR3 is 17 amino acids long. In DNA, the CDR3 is TGTGCCAGCAGCTTAGCTCCACCGGGACAGGGATCCAATGAGCAGTTCTTC. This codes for CASSLAPPGQGSNEQFF.

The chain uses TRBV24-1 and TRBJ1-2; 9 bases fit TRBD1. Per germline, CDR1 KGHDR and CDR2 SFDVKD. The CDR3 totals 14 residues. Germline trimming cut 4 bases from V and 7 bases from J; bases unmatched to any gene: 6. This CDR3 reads CATSDRTGVGGYTF. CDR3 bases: TGTGCCACCAGTGACCGGACAGGGGTCGGTGGCTACACCTTC.

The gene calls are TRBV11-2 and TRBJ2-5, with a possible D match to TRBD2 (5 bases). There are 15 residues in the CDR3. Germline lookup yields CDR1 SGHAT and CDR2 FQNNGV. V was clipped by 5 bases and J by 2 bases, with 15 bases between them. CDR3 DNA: TGTGCCAGCAGCCAACTACTGAGGGAACAAGAGACCCAGTACTTC. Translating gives CASSQLLREQETQYF.

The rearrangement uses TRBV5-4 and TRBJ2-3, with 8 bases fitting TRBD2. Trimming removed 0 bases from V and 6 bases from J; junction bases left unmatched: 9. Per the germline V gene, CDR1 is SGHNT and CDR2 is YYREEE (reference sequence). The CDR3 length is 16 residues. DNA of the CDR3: TGTGCCAGCAGCTTGGTACCAGCGGGAGCAGGGGATACGCAGTATTTT. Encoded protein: CASSLVPAGAGDTQYF.

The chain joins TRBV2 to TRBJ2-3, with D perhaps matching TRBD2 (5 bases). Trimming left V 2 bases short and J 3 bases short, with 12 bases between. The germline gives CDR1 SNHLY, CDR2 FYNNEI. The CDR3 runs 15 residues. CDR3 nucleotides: TGTGCCAGCAGTGAACAAGGGAGTCGGACAGATACGCAGTATTTT. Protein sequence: CASSEQGSRTDTQYF.

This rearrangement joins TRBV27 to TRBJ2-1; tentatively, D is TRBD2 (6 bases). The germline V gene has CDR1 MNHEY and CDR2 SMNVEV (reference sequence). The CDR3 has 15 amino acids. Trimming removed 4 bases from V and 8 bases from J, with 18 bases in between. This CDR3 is CASSSRGSGPYEQFF. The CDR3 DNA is TGTGCCAGCAGTTCACGGGGGAGTGGTCCATATGAGCAGTTCTTC.

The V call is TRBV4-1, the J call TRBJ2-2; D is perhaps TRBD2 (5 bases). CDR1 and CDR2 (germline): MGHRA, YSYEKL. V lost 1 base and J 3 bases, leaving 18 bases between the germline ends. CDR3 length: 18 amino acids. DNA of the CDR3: TGCGCCAGCAGCCAAGGGTATGGGATCAGGACTCACACCGGGGAGCTGTTTTTT. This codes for CASSQGYGIRTHTGELFF.

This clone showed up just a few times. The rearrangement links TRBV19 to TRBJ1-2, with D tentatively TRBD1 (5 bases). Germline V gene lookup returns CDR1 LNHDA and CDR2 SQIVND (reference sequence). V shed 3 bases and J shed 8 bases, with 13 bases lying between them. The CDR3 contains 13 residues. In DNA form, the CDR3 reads TGTGCCAGTAGTATTGGAGGGGCTTTGGGCTACACCTTC. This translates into CASSIGGALGYTF.

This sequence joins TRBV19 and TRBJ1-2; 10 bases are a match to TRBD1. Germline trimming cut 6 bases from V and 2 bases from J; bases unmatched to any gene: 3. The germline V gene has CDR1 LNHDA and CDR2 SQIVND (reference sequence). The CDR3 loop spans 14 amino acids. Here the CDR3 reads CASSEGQGNYGYTF. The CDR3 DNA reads TGTGCCAGTAGCGAGGGACAGGGGAACTATGGCTACACCTTC.

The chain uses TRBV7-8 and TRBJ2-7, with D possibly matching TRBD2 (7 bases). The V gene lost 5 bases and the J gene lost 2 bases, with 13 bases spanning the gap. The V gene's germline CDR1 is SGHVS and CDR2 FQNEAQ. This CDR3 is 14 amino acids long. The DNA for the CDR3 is TGTGCCAGCAGCCGGGGAGGGGGTCCCTACGAGCAGTACTTC. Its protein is CASSRGGGPYEQYF.

The CDR3 region has the DNA TGTGCCAGTAAGGGGACAGGGACCTACGAGCAGTACTTC. Amino acid sequence: CASKGTGTYEQYF. The V gene is TRBV19, the J gene TRBJ2-7, with TRBD1 matching 9 bases. CDR1 and CDR2 (germline): LNHDA, SQIVND (reference sequence). The length of the CDR3 is 13 residues. V dropped 7 bases and J dropped 2; count of bases not matched to a gene: 3.

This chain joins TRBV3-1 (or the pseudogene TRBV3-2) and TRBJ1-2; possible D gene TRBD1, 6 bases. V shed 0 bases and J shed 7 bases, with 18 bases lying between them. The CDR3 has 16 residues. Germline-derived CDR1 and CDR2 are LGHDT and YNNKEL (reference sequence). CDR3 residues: CASSQDVRGIKGGYTF. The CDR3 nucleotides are TGTGCCAGCAGCCAAGACGTAAGGGGGATAAAGGGTGGCTACACCTTC.

The CDR3 loop reads CASSKGLAGADTQYF. The CDR3 bases are TGTGCCAGCAGCAAGGGACTAGCGGGAGCAGATACGCAGTATTTT. V and J are TRBV7-9 and TRBJ2-3; TRBD2 agrees at 14 bases. J was trimmed by 4 bases and V by 5 bases; bases with no gene match: 2. Germline CDR1 is SEHNR and CDR2 is FQNEAQ (reference sequence). The CDR3 is 15 amino acids.

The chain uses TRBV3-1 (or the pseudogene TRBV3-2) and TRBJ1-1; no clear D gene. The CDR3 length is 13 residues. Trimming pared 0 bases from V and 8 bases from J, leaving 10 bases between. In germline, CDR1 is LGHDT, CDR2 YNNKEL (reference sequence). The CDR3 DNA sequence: TGTGCCAGCAGCCAAGATAGACCGACAGAAGCTTTCTTT. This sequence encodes CASSQDRPTEAFF.

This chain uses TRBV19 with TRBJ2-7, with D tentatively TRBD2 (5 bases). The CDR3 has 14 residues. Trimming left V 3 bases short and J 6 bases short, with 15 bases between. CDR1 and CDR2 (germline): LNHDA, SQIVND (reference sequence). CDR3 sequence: CASSITDRRGEQYF. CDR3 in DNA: TGTGCCAGTAGTATCACGGACCGTCGGGGCGAGCAGTACTTC.

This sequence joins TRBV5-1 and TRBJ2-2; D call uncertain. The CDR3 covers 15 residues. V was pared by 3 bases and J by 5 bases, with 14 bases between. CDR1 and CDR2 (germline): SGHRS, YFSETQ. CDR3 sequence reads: CASSSDGGRTGELFF. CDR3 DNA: TGCGCCAGCAGCTCCGACGGCGGTAGGACCGGGGAGCTGTTTTTT.